Shown below are 6 T cell receptor beta chains from a single sample sequenced in a study of shared clonotypes between healthy human individuals. Libraries were prepared by immunoSEQ multiplex PCR; TCRdb keeps only in-frame clonotypes and omits some of them. The sample has 1.5 million to 2.5 million clones; about 95% are singletons. Positive CCR7 selection of CD45RO-negative cells yielded the naive CD8 cells, and terminally differentiated effector memory CD45RA+ cells were excluded. Sequencing was performed on naive CD8+ T cells sorted from blood. The origin of the receptors is a man aged 18 to 29 in good health.

Here the CDR3 DNA reads TGTGCCAGCAGTTACACCCTTTCTGGAAACACCATATATTTT. This gives the protein CASSYTLSGNTIYF. This chain links TRBV6-6 with TRBJ1-3; D uncertain. This CDR3 contains 14 residues. V was clipped by 2 bases and J by 1 base, with 6 bases between them. CDR1 is MNHNY, CDR2 SVGAGI, per germline (reference sequence).

This chain uses TRBV2 with TRBJ2-7, with a tentative D call TRBD1 (6 bases). CDR3 length: 13 amino acids. Germline V gene data show CDR1 as SNHLY and CDR2 as FYNNEI. Trimming removed 7 bases at V and 2 bases at J, with 12 bases between. The CDR3 DNA follows: TGTGCCAGCATAAGGGGGTCCGCCTACGAGCAGTACTTC. This sequence encodes CASIRGSAYEQYF.

The chain uses TRBV6-1 and TRBJ2-2; 11 nucleotides agree with TRBD2. Trimming cost V 5 bases and J 5 bases; bases outside gene matches: 1. CDR1 and CDR2 from the germline V gene are MNHNS and SASEGT. The CDR3 is 14 residues long. CDR3 nucleotide sequence: TGTGCCAGCAGTAGGACTAGCGGGACCGGGGAGCTGTTTTTT. Translation: CASSRTSGTGELFF.

This chain links TRBV29-1 with TRBJ2-5; 7 bases fit TRBD1. Germline V gene data show CDR1 as SQVTM and CDR2 as ANQGSEA. Losses at the gene ends were 6 bases for V and 2 bases for J; bases not matched to a gene: 12. The CDR3 is made up of 15 amino acids. This CDR3 is CSVVGTAEDQETQYF. CDR3 in DNA: TGCAGCGTCGTTGGGACAGCCGAGGATCAAGAGACCCAGTACTTC.

The rearrangement joins TRBV5-6 to TRBJ2-7, with TRBD2 matching 12 bases. In germline, CDR1 is SGHDT, CDR2 YYEEEE. CDR3 length: 17 amino acids. The V and J ends lost 0 bases and 6 bases, in that order; junction bases with no gene match: 10. The CDR3 loop is CASSLGLAGVVGAEQYF. The CDR3 region has the DNA TGTGCCAGCAGCTTGGGACTAGCGGGAGTCGTCGGAGCCGAGCAGTACTTC.

In its sample, this clone was seen once. The V call is TRBV4-1, the J call TRBJ2-2; D is perhaps TRBD1 (6 bases). Germline V gene lookup returns CDR1 MGHRA and CDR2 YSYEKL. The V and J ends lost 4 bases and 5 bases respectively, with 14 bases between them. The CDR3 spans 15 residues. CDR3 in DNA: TGCGCCAGCAGCCTCCCCACAGGGCCGACCGGGGAGCTGTTTTTT. Translated, it gives CASSLPTGPTGELFF.